Listed below are T cell receptor beta chains from one sample, sequenced in a study of T cells in Graves' hyperthyroidism and ophthalmopathy. TCRdb processed the multiplex PCR reads anew with MiXCR; each CDR3 protein has one entry. The sample includes 690,000 or so distinct CDR3 sequences, around 20% seen only once; the top ten take 16%. The sequenced sample consisted of blood. The source is a woman aged 45-65 years with Graves' hyperthyroidism that later progressed to Graves' ophthalmopathy. Each CDR3 is given with its conserved first and last residue. D genes are given only for firm matches. The size entry is marked missing in some rows and otherwise reads once, few, many or a size class.

j_call: TRBJ2-7; v_call: TRBV28; clone_size: few; d_call: NA; cdr3_aa: CASSLTNYYEQYF; cdr3_nt: TGTGCCAGCAGTTTAACGAATTACTACGAGCAGTACTTC
j_call: TRBJ2-5; v_call: TRBV7-2; clone_size: few; d_call: TRBD2; cdr3_aa: CASSLGPAGGPETQYF; cdr3_nt: TGTGCCAGCAGCTTAGGCCCAGCGGGGGGACCAGAGACCCAGTACTTC
j_call: TRBJ1-2; v_call: TRBV5-5; clone_size: few; d_call: NA; cdr3_aa: CASSLVAAANLYGYTF; cdr3_nt: TGTGCCAGCAGCTTGGTTGCAGCTGCCAATCTCTATGGCTACACCTTC
j_call: TRBJ2-3; v_call: TRBV5-1; clone_size: many; d_call: NA; cdr3_aa: CASSSGGGRSTDTQYF; cdr3_nt: TGCGCCAGCAGCTCGGGCGGAGGGAGGAGCACAGATACGCAGTATTTT
j_call: TRBJ2-4; v_call: TRBV11-2; clone_size: many; d_call: NA; cdr3_aa: CASSLGRGGIQYF; cdr3_nt: TGTGCCAGCAGCTTAGGCCGGGGAGGAATTCAGTACTTC
j_call: TRBJ1-2; v_call: TRBV12-3/TRBV12-4; clone_size: many; d_call: NA; cdr3_aa: CASGGAAYGYTF; cdr3_nt: TGTGCCAGCGGGGGGGCGGCGTATGGCTACACCTTC
j_call: TRBJ2-1; v_call: TRBV2; clone_size: many; d_call: NA; cdr3_aa: CASSARRSYNEQFF; cdr3_nt: TGTGCCAGCAGTGCTAGGCGCTCCTACAATGAGCAGTTCTTC
j_call: TRBJ2-3; v_call: TRBV7-2; clone_size: NA; d_call: TRBD2; cdr3_aa: CASSVGLAGIGDTQYF; cdr3_nt: TGTGCCAGCAGCGTGGGACTAGCGGGGATCGGAGATACGCAGTATTTT
j_call: TRBJ2-7; v_call: TRBV11-2; clone_size: many; d_call: NA; cdr3_aa: CASSNPREQYF; cdr3_nt: TGTGCCAGCAGCAATCCCCGCGAGCAGTACTTC
j_call: TRBJ1-5; v_call: TRBV12-3/TRBV12-4; clone_size: NA; d_call: NA; cdr3_aa: CASSLGQAGIANQPQHF; cdr3_nt: TGTGCCAGCAGTTTGGGACAAGCCGGGATTGCTAATCAGCCCCAGCATTTT
j_call: TRBJ2-5; v_call: TRBV3-1; clone_size: many; d_call: TRBD2; cdr3_aa: CASSQDMASGGAGETQYF; cdr3_nt: TGTGCCAGCAGCCAAGATATGGCTAGCGGGGGGGCCGGGGAGACCCAGTACTTC
j_call: TRBJ2-5; v_call: TRBV20-1; clone_size: few; d_call: NA; cdr3_aa: CSARDLVQETQYF; cdr3_nt: TGCAGTGCTAGAGATCTGGTTCAAGAGACCCAGTACTTC
j_call: TRBJ1-6; v_call: TRBV10-3; clone_size: many; d_call: TRBD1; cdr3_aa: CAISQETGYSPLHF; cdr3_nt: TGTGCCATCAGTCAAGAGACAGGGTACTCACCCCTCCACTTT
j_call: TRBJ2-6; v_call: TRBV11-2; clone_size: few; d_call: NA; cdr3_aa: CASSLSRDSSLQRSF; cdr3_nt: TGTGCCAGCAGCTTAAGTAGGGACTCTAGTCTCCAAAGGTCTTTC
j_call: TRBJ1-1; v_call: TRBV2; clone_size: many; d_call: TRBD1; cdr3_aa: CAREGANTEAFF; cdr3_nt: TGTGCCAGGGAGGGGGCGAACACTGAAGCTTTCTTT
j_call: TRBJ2-1; v_call: TRBV30; clone_size: many; d_call: TRBD2; cdr3_aa: CAWSVLAGGPSEQFF; cdr3_nt: TGTGCCTGGAGTGTACTAGCGGGGGGCCCCAGTGAGCAGTTCTTC
j_call: TRBJ2-5; v_call: TRBV6-2/TRBV6-3; clone_size: NA; d_call: NA; cdr3_aa: CASSSARQPTETQYF; cdr3_nt: TGTGCCAGCAGTTCCGCTCGGCAGCCCACAGAGACCCAGTACTTC
j_call: TRBJ2-7; v_call: TRBV4-1; clone_size: few; d_call: TRBD2; cdr3_aa: CASSQDRVSGVYEQYF; cdr3_nt: TGCGCCAGCAGCCAAGATCGAGTTAGCGGGGTCTACGAGCAGTACTTC
j_call: TRBJ2-1; v_call: TRBV6-5; clone_size: few; d_call: NA; cdr3_aa: CASSYYREGSSYNEQFF; cdr3_nt: TGTGCCAGCAGTTACTACAGGGAGGGTAGCTCCTACAATGAGCAGTTCTTC
j_call: TRBJ2-2; v_call: TRBV3-1; clone_size: many; d_call: TRBD1; cdr3_aa: CASSDGQGANTGELFF; cdr3_nt: TGTGCCAGCAGCGACGGACAGGGGGCGAACACCGGGGAGCTGTTTTTT